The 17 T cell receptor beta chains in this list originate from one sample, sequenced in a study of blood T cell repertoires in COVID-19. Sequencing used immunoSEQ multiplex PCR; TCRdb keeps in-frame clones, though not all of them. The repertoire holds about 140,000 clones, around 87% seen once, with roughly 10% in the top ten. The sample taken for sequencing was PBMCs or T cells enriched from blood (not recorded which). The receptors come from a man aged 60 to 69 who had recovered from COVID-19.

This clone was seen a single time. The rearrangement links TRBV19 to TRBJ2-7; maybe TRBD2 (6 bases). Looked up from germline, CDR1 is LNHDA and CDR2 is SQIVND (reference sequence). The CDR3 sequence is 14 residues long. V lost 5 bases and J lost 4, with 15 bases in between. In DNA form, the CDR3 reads TGTGCCAGTAGTCGGTACCAGGGAGGATACGAGCAGTACTTC. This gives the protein CASSRYQGGYEQYF.

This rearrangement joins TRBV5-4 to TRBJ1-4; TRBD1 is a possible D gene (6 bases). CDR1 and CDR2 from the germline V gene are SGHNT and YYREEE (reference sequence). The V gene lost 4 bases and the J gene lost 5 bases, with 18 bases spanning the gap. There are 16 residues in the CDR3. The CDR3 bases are TGTGCCAGCAGCCTCGGAGGGGGGAGGGGGAATGAAAAACTGTTTTTT. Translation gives CASSLGGGRGNEKLFF.

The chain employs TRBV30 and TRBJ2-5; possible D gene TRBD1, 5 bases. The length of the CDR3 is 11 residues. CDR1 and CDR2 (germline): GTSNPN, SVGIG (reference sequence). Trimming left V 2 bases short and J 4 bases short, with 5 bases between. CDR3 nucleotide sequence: TGTGCCTGGAGTCAGGGAGAGACCCAGTACTTC. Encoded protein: CAWSQGETQYF. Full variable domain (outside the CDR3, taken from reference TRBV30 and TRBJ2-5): SQTIHQWPATLVQPVGSPLSLECTVEGTSNPNLYWYRQAAGRGLQLLFYSVGIGQISSEVPQNLSASRPQDRQFILSSKKLLLSDSGFYLCAWSQGETQYFGPGTRLLVL.

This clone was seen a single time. The CDR3 nucleotides are TGTGCCACCGCGGGACTACTTAACACCGGGGAGCTGTTTTTT. Translating it yields CATAGLLNTGELFF. The V call is TRBV24-1, the J call TRBJ2-2; TRBD2 agrees at 7 bases. The V gene's germline CDR1 is KGHDR and CDR2 SFDVKD. V lost 9 bases to trimming and J lost 2 bases; unmatched junction nucleotides: 5. The CDR3 is 14 amino acids.

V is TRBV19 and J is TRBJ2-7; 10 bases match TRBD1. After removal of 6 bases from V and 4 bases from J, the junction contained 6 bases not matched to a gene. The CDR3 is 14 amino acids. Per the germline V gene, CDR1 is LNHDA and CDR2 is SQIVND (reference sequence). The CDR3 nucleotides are TGTGCCAGTAGGACGACAGGGGGCAGGTACGAGCAGTACTTC. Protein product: CASRTTGGRYEQYF.

In nucleotides, the CDR3 is TGTGCCAGCAGAGGGATAGCGGGGTCCTACGAGCAGTACTTC. This sequence encodes CASRGIAGSYEQYF. This rearrangement joins TRBV28 to TRBJ2-7; TRBD2 matches at 8 bases. Losses at the gene ends were 6 bases for V and 1 base for J; bases not matched to a gene: 5. This CDR3 spans 14 amino acids. The germline gives CDR1 MDHEN, CDR2 SYDVKM. The full variable domain, rest sourced from reference TRBV28 and TRBJ2-7, is DVKVTQSSRYLVKRTGEKVFLECVQDMDHENMFWYRQDPGLGLRLIYFSYDVKMKEKGDIPEGYSVSREKKERFSLILESASTNQTSMYLCASRGIAGSYEQYFGPGTRLTVT.

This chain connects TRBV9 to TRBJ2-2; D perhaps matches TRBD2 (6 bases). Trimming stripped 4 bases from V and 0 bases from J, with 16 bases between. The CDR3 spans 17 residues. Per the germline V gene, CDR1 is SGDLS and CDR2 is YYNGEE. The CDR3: CASSPQMAGTNTGELFF. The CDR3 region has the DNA TGTGCCAGCAGCCCCCAGATGGCGGGGACGAACACCGGGGAGCTGTTTTTT. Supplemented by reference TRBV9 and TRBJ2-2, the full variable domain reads DSGVTQTPKHLITATGQRVTLRCSPRSGDLSVYWYQQSLDQGLQFLIQYYNGEERAKGNILERFSAQQFPDLHSELNLSSLELGDSALYFCASSPQMAGTNTGELFFGEGSRLTVL.

The CDR3 region is CASSPQTGTYIETQYF. The CDR3 region has the DNA TGTGCCAGCTCACCACAGACCGGGACTTATATAGAGACCCAGTACTTC. The chain is built from TRBV18 and TRBJ2-5; maybe TRBD2 (6 bases). Germline CDR1 is KGHSH and CDR2 is LQKENI. V was clipped by 1 base and J by 4 bases, with 16 bases between them. The CDR3 extends over 16 amino acids. Looking up the rest from reference TRBV18 and TRBJ2-5 gives the full variable domain: NAGVMQNPRHLVRRRGQEARLRCSPMKGHSHVYWYRQLPEEGLKFMVYLQKENIIDESGMPKERFSAEFPKEGPSILRIQQVVRGDSAAYFCASSPQTGTYIETQYFGPGTRLLVL.

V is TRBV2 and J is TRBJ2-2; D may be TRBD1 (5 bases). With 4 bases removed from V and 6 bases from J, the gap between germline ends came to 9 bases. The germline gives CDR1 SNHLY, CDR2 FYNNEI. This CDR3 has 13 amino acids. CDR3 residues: CASSGQWAGELFF. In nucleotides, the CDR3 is TGTGCCAGCAGTGGACAGTGGGCCGGGGAGCTGTTTTTT.

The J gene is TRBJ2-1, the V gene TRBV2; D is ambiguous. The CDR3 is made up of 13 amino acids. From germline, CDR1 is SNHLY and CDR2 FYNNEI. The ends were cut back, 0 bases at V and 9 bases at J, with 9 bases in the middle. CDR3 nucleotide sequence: TGTGCCAGCAGTGAAGCGCTTCTAGGTGAGCAGTTCTTC. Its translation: CASSEALLGEQFF.

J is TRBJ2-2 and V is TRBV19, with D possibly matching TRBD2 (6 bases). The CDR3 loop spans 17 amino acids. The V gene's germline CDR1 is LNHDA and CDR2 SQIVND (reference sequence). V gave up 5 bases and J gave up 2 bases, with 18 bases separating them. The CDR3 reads CASSPTREIRNTGELFF. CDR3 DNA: TGTGCCAGTAGTCCGACACGGGAGATTCGAAACACCGGGGAGCTGTTTTTT. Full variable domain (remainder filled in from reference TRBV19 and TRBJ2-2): DGGITQSPKYLFRKEGQNVTLSCEQNLNHDAMYWYRQDPGQGLRLIYYSQIVNDFQKGDIAEGYSVSREKKESFPLTVTSAQKNPTAFYLCASSPTREIRNTGELFFGEGSRLTVL.

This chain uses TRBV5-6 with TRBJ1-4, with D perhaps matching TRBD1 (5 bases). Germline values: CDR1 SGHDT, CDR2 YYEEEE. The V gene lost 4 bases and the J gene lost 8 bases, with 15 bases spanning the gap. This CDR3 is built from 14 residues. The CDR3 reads CASSPAGREEKLFF. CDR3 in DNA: TGTGCCAGCAGCCCGGCGGGGCGCGAAGAAAAACTGTTTTTT.

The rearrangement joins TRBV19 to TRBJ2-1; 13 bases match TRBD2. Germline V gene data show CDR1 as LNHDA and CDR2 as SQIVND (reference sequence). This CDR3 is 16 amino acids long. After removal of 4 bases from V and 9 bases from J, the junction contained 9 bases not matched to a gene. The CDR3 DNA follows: TGTGCCAGTAGTACTCGGACTAGCGGGAGTTTGAGTGAGCAGTTCTTC. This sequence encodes CASSTRTSGSLSEQFF.

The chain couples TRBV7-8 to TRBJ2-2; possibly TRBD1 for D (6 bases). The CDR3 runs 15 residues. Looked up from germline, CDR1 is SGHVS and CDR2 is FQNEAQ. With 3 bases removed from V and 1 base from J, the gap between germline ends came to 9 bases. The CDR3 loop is CASSFKQGNTGELFF. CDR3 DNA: TGTGCCAGCAGCTTTAAACAGGGGAACACCGGGGAGCTGTTTTTT.

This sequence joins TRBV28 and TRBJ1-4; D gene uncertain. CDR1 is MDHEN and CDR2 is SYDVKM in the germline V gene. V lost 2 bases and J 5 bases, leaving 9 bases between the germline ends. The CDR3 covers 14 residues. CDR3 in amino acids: CASSLGGSNEKLFF. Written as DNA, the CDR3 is TGTGCCAGCAGTTTAGGCGGAAGCAATGAAAAACTGTTTTTT.

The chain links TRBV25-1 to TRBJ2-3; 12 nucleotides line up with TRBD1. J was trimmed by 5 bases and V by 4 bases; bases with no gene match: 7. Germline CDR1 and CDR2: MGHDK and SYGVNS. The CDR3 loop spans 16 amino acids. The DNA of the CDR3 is TGTGCCAGCAGTGCCCCTGGGACAGGGGGCCGAGATACGCAGTATTTT. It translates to CASSAPGTGGRDTQYF.

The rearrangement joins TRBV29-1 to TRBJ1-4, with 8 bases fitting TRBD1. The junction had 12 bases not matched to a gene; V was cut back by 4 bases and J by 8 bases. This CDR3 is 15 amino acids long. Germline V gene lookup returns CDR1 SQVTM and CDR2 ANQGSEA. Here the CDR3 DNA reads TGCAGCGTTGGGACAGGGTTCGTGAAGGGAGAAAAACTGTTTTTT. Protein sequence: CSVGTGFVKGEKLFF.